This T cell receptor beta chain was found in a study of T cell responses to AZD1222 COVID-19 vaccine. Whole-study findings and limits: Every sample of the repertoires postdated the peak T cell response. Most donors were white British and more were female, and clonal diversity was possibly underestimated. Regions 160-218 and 743-854 held dominance among vaccine-associated CD4 TCRs, which spanned spike.

Points on this clone: No antigen is known for it.

The CDR3 contains 14 residues. Germline CDR1 is SGHAT and CDR2 is FQNNGV. Trimming took 5 bases from V and 3 from J, leaving 14 bases between them. Generated by immunoSEQ multiplex PCR, the TCRdb table keeps only in-frame clones and is missing some. The sample gives around 220,000 clones, approximately 94% of which show up once; about 1.5% is in the top ten. The receptor was isolated from an adult who received the MenACWY meningococcal vaccine as a control. The material was peripheral blood, obtained 28 days after the second dose of the MenACWY control vaccine. J is TRBJ2-7 and V is TRBV11-2; D ambiguous. CDR3 sequence reads: CASSPRVRNYEQYF. The CDR3 nucleotides are TGTGCCAGCAGCCCACGGGTCAGAAACTACGAGCAGTACTTC.